The sequence of this T cell receptor (beta chain) was determined in a study of blood T cell repertoires in COVID-19. Study in general: Nucleic acid was either cDNA or gDNA, and it came from T cells, B-cell-depleted T cells, or PBMCs.

Under the authors' procedure: Scientists estimated how many nucleated cells there were by amplifying reference gene primers. Measured with immunoSEQ multiplex PCR; TCRdb has only the in-frame clones, and not every one. The V and J calls and the clone size are those of that table, but D and trimming were determined from the DNA. There are some 150,000 clones in the sample; about four fifths occur only once, and roughly 0.52% lies in the top ten. This CDR3 region has 15 residues. Trimming cost V 3 bases and J 0 bases, with 11 bases left between them. Germline CDR1 reads KGHSH; CDR2 reads LQKENI. The chain recombines TRBV18 with TRBJ1-2; maybe TRBD1 (5 bases). Source material: peripheral blood. This sequence originates from a man aged 55 to 70 with acute or convalescent COVID-19. The CDR3 DNA reads TGTGCCAGCTCACCGATGGGGGAGGCTAACTATGGCTACACCTTC. This codes for CASSPMGEANYGYTF.